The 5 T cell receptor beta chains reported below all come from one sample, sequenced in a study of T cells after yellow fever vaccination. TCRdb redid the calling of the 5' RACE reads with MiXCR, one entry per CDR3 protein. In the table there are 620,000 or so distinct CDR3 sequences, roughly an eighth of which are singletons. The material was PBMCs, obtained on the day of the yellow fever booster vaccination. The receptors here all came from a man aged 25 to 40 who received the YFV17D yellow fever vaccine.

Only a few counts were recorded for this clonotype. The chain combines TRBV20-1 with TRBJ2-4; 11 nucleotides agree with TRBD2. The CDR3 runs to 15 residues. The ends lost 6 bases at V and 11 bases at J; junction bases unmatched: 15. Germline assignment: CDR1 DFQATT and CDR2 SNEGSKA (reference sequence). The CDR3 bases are TGCAGTGCAAATAGCGGGAGGGGGAAGTCAGAAGTTCAGTACTTC. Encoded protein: CSANSGRGKSEVQYF.

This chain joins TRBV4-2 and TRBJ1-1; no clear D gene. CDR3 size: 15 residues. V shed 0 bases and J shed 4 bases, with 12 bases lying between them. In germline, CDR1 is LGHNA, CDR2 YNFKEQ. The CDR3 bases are TGTGCCAGCAGCCAAGAGAGGGCGGCCCCCACTGAAGCTTTCTTT. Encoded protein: CASSQERAAPTEAFF.

This chain's CDR3 is CASSSPGGGLAGNTGELFF. The CDR3 nucleotides are TGTGCCAGCAGCTCTCCCGGCGGGGGACTAGCGGGAAACACCGGGGAGCTGTTTTTT. V and J are TRBV3-1 and TRBJ2-2; 13 positions match TRBD2. The CDR3 runs 19 residues. The germline V gene encodes CDR1 LGHDT and CDR2 YNNKEL (reference sequence). The V gene end was trimmed by 5 bases and the J gene end by 2 bases; junction bases not matched to a gene: 11. Supplemented by reference TRBV3-1 and TRBJ2-2, the full variable domain reads DTAVSQTPKYLVTQMGNDKSIKCEQNLGHDTMYWYKQDSKKFLKIMFSYNNKELIINETVPNRFSPKSPDKAHLNLHINSLELGDSAVYFCASSSPGGGLAGNTGELFFGEGSRLTVL.

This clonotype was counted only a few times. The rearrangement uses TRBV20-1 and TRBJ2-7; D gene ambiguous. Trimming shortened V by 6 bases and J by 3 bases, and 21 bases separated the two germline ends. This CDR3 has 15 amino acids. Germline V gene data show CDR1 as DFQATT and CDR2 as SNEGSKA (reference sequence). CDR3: CSALQASSPDYEQYF. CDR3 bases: TGCAGTGCCCTCCAGGCGTCCTCGCCGGACTACGAGCAGTACTTC.

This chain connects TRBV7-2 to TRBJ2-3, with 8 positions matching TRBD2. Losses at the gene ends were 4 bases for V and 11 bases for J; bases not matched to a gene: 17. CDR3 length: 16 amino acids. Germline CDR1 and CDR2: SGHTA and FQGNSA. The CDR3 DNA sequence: TGTGCCAGCAGCTCCTTGGGCCTAGGGCCAGGGACTAGGCAGTATTTT. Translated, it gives CASSSLGLGPGTRQYF.